Reported below is one T cell receptor (beta chain). Its cognate antigen is unknown. This sample was taken from a study of blood T cells in healthy people across ages. In the study overall: About one barcoded beta molecule per two T cells was captured by template switching.

The CDR3 spans 16 residues. V lost 4 bases and J 7 bases, leaving 20 bases between the germline ends. Germline V CDR1 and CDR2: MGHRA, YSYEKL. A second 7 to 11 cycle PCR used barcoded and J-beta primers. TCRdb independently ran MiXCR on the 5' RACE reads; one entry per CDR3 protein. The sample gives about 1.5 million distinct CDR3 sequences, under 55% of which show up once; around 4% is in the top ten. Study-wide results and limits: Aged donors had fewer naive CD4+ cells and lower diversity than long-lived donors. Donor CMV infection status was unknown, possibly confounding age-related changes in expanded clonotypes. Roughly linear declines in TCR beta diversity per million T cells occurred with age.

The TCR sequence derives from a woman aged 18 to 35 in good health. The V call is TRBV4-1, the J call TRBJ2-1, with D unclear. Sequencing input: blood. In DNA form, the CDR3 reads TGCGCCAGCAGCCCTGGGCCCTCCGTACGTGGTAATGAGCAGTTCTTC. It translates to CASSPGPSVRGNEQFF.